The present T cell receptor (beta chain) was sequenced within a study of cytomegalovirus exposure and HLA in healthy donors. The PCR ran on 60 Vbeta and 13 Jbeta primers. Measured with immunoSEQ multiplex PCR; TCRdb has only the in-frame clones, and not every one. The sample holds about 170,000 clones, approximately 70% seen once. The CDR3 consists of 12 residues. Trimming at V came to 4 bases and at J to 4 bases, leaving 3 bases not matched to a gene. The germline gives CDR1 GTSNPN, CDR2 SVGIG (reference sequence). This chain uses TRBV30 with TRBJ1-1; TRBD1 agrees at 7 bases. Sequenced: PBMCs. The TCR was taken from a woman aged 18-35 years in good health and CMV-seropositive. The CDR3 spells CAWTTGATEAFF. As DNA, the CDR3 is TGTGCCTGGACAACAGGGGCCACTGAAGCTTTCTTT.